This T cell receptor (beta chain) was observed in a study of cytomegalovirus exposure and HLA in healthy donors. On the study more broadly: The roughly 700 first-cohort repertoires shared a platform with the 120 or so validation repertoires, as reported in a later analysis.

With V trimmed by 1 base and J by 4 bases, 3 bases remained unmatched. The germline V gene has CDR1 SGHRS and CDR2 YFSETQ. This CDR3 spans 15 amino acids. Method: immunoSEQ multiplex PCR; TCRdb's copy keeps in-frame clones and lacks some. The table includes 100,000 or so clones, approximately 81% detected once. Sequencing was carried out using PBMCs. The source of this sequence is a man aged 18 to 29 in good health and CMV-seropositive. This chain joins TRBV5-1 and TRBJ1-3; the match to TRBD1 covers 9 bases. The CDR3 DNA is TGCGCCAGCAGCTTGACGGGACAGGGAGGAAACACCATATATTTT. Protein sequence: CASSLTGQGGNTIYF.